The clone carrying this T cell receptor beta chain was recorded only once. Its antigen is not known. Use of 60 Vbeta and 13 Jbeta primers characterized the PCR. Only in-frame clones appear in the TCRdb table, and some are missing; sequencing was by immunoSEQ multiplex PCR. The sample gives under 250,000 clones, roughly 80% of which show up once; approximately 5.7% is in the top ten. These data are taken from a study of cytomegalovirus exposure and HLA in healthy donors. Study-wide points: TCR beta chain V- and J-gene trimming was linked, in a later analysis, to a missense variant in DCLRE1C. 150 or so TCR beta chains were listed as cytomegalovirus-associated. Usually a TCR sequence was rare, but some public TCRs were found in many donors. A later analysis, which compared TCR beta chains of equal frequency, found the HLA-associated ones more clonally expanded.

This CDR3 is 17 amino acids long. V trimming: 3 bases; J trimming: 7 bases; junction bases outside the gene matches: 14. CDR1 and CDR2 from the germline V gene are LNHDA and SQIVND (reference sequence). Sequenced material: PBMCs. J is TRBJ2-1 and V is TRBV19, with TRBD2 matching over 8 bases. The TCR was taken from a man aged 35-49 years in good health and CMV-seropositive. CDR3 region: CASSIGGLAGIVNEQFF. DNA for the CDR3: TGTGCCAGTAGTATTGGGGGGCTAGCGGGCATCGTGAATGAGCAGTTCTTC. The full variable domain, with the rest looked up from reference TRBV19 and TRBJ2-1, is DGGITQSPKYLFRKEGQNVTLSCEQNLNHDAMYWYRQDPGQGLRLIYYSQIVNDFQKGDIAEGYSVSREKKESFPLTVTSAQKNPTAFYLCASSIGGLAGIVNEQFFGPGTRLTVL.